This TCR beta chain was recorded in a study of identical twins. There are a few counts of this clonotype. V lost 3 bases and J lost 0, with 9 bases in between. The CDR3 is made up of 15 amino acids. CDR1 is KGHDR and CDR2 is SFDVKD in the germline V gene. A single record per CDR3 protein comes from TCRdb applying MiXCR to the 5' RACE reads. The sample comprises hundreds of thousands of distinct CDR3 sequences, roughly 8% of which are singletons, and 0.98% rests with the top ten. The same sample was also studied in work on yellow fever vaccine responses in identical twins.

The chain combines TRBV24-1 with TRBJ2-3; unclear D gene. Sequencing input: PBMCs. The sequence was obtained from a woman younger than 30 in good health. The CDR3 here is CATSDVSISTDTQYF. CDR3 DNA sequence: TGTGCCACCAGTGATGTTTCAATAAGCACAGATACGCAGTATTTT.